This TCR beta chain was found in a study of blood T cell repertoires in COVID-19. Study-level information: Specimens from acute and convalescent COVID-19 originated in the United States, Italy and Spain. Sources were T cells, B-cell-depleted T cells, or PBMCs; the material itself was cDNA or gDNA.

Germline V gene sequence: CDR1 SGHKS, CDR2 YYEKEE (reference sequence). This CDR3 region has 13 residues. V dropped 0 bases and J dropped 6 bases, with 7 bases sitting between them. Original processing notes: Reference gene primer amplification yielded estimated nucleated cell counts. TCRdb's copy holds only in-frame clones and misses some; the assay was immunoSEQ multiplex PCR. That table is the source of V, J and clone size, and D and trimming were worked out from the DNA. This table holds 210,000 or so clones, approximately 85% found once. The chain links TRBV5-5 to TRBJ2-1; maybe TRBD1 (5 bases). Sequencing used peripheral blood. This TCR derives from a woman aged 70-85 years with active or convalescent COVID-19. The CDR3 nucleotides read TGTGCCAGCAGCTTGGGGCAGGGCAATGAGCAGTTCTTC. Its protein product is CASSLGQGNEQFF.